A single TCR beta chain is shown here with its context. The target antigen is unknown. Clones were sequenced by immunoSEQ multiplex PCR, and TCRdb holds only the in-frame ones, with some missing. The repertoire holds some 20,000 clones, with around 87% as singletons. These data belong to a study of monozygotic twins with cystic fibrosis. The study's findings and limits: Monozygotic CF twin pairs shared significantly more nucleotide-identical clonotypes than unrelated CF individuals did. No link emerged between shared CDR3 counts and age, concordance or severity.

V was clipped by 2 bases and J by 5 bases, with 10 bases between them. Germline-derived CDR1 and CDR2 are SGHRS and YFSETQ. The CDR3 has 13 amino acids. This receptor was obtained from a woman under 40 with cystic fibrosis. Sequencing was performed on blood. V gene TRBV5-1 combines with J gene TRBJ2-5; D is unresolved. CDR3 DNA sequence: TGCGCCAGCAGCTTTACGCCCTCGGAGACCCAGTACTTC. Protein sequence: CASSFTPSETQYF.